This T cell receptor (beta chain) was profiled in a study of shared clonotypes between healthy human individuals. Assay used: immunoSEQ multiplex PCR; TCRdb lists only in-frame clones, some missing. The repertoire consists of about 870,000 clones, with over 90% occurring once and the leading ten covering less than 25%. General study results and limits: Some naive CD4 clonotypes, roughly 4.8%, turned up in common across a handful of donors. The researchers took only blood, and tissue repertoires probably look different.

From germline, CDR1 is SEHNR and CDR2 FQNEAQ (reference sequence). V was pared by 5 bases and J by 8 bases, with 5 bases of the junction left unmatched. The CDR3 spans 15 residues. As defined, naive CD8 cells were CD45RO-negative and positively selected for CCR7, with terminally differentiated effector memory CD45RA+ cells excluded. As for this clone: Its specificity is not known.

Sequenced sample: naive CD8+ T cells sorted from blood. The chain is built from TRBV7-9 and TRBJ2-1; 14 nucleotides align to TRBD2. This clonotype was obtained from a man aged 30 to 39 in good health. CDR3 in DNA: TGTGCCAGCAGCCGACTAGCGGGAGGGCTCGATGAGCAGTTCTTC. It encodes CASSRLAGGLDEQFF. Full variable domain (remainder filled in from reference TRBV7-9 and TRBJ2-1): DTGVSQNPRHKITKRGQNVTFRCDPISEHNRLYWYRQTLGQGPEFLTYFQNEAQLEKSRLLSDRFSAERPKGSFSTLEIQRTEQGDSAMYLCASSRLAGGLDEQFFGPGTRLTVL.